This T cell receptor (beta chain) was captured by sequencing in a study of technical replicates of blood from a few donors. Libraries were prepared by immunoSEQ multiplex PCR; TCRdb keeps only in-frame clonotypes and omits some of them. Seen here are more than 75,000 clones, 96% observed once, and the top ten hold 0.3% to 0.45%. Germline assignment: CDR1 SGHTA and CDR2 FQGNSA. This CDR3 has 14 residues. The ends lost 6 bases at V and 4 bases at J; junction bases unmatched: 3. Sequenced input: T cells isolated from PBMCs. The receptor was isolated from a human donor in good health. The chain is built from TRBV7-2 and TRBJ2-2; 9 bases fit TRBD1. CDR3 residues: CASRGTGSTGELFF. The CDR3 nucleotides read TGTGCCAGCAGGGGGACAGGGTCCACCGGGGAGCTGTTTTTT.